The source of this TCR beta chain is a study of T cells after yellow fever vaccination. The overall study: Fractions of limited cellularity were prepared by means of SMART-Seq v4 Ultra Low Input. Study conclusions and caveats: Faster peaking, at day 5 versus 15, marked a secondary response that was weaker. Detected again after the booster were most primary-vaccination clones, at approximately 96% CD4 and approximately 90% CD8.

There are 14 residues in the CDR3. Germline V gene data show CDR1 as SQVTM and CDR2 as ANQGSEA. From the 5' RACE reads, TCRdb called clonotypes with MiXCR, one entry per CDR3 protein. The sample shows some 160,000 distinct CDR3 sequences, approximately 10% of them seen only once. Notes on this clonotype: Its antigen remains unidentified. One end of the junction fails to match germline, which may point to a read error.

The chain couples TRBV29-1 to TRBJ1-2; 9 bases fit TRBD1. The sequence came from a young man who received the YFV17D yellow fever vaccine. Sequenced here: CD8+ T cells sorted from PBMCs, sampled 45 days after the yellow fever booster vaccination. CDR3 region: CSVVAGTGSYGFTF. The CDR3 nucleotides read TGCAGCGTTGTCGCCGGGACAGGGTCCTATGGCTTCACCTTC. The full variable domain, its missing parts supplied by reference TRBV29-1 and TRBJ1-2, is SAVISQKPSRDICQRGTSLTIQCQVDSQVTMMFWYRQQPGQSLTLIATANQGSEATYESGFVIDKFPISRPNLTFSTLTVSNMSPEDSSIYLCSVVAGTGSYGFTFGSGTRLTVV.